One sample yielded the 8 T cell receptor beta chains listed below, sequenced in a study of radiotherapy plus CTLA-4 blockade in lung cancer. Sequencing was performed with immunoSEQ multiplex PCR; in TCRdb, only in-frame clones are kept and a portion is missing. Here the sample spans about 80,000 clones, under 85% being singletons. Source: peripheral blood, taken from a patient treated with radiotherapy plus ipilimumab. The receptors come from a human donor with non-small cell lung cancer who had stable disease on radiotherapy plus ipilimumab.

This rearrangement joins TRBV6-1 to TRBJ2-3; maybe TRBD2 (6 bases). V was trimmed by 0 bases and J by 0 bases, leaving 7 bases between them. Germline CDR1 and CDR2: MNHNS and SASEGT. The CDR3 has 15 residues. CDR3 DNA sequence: TGTGCCAGCAGTGAAGCGGACTATAGCACAGATACGCAGTATTTT. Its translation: CASSEADYSTDTQYF.

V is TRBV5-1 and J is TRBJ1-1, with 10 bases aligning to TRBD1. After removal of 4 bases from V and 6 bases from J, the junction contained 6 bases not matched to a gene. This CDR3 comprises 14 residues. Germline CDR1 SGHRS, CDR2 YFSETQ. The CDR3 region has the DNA TGCGCCAGCAGCGGGGGACAGGGGCTCGCTGAAGCTTTCTTT. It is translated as CASSGGQGLAEAFF.

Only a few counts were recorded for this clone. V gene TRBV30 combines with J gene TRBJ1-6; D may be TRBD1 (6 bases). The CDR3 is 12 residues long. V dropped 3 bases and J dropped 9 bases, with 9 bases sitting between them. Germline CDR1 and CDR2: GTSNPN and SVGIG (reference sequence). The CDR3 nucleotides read TGTGCCTGGAGCAAACAGGGTTCACCCCTCCACTTT. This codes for CAWSKQGSPLHF.

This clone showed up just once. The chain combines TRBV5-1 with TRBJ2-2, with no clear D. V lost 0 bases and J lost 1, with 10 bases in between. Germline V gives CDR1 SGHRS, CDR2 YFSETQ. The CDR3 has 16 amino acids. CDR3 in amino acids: CASSLVAGLNTGELFF. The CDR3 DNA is TGCGCCAGCAGCTTGGTGGCAGGCTTGAACACCGGGGAGCTGTTTTTT.

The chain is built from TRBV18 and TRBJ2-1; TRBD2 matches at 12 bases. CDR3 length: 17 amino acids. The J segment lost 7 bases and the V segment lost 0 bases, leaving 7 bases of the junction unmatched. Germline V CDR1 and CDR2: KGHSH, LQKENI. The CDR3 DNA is TGTGCCAGCTCACCACCGGGGACTAGCGGGCCCCTAAATGAGCAGTTCTTC. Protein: CASSPPGTSGPLNEQFF.

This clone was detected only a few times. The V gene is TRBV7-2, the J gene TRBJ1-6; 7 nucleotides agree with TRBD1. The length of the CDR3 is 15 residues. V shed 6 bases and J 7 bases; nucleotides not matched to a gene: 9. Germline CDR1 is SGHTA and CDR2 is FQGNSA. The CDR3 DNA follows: TGTGCCAGCAGTTCCAGGGGGTCCCCAAATTCACCCCTCCACTTT. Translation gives CASSSRGSPNSPLHF. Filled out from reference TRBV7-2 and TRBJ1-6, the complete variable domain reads GAGVSQSPSNKVTEKGKDVELRCDPISGHTALYWYRQSLGQGLEFLIYFQGNSAPDKSGLPSDRFSAERTGGSVSTLTIQRTQQEDSAVYLCASSSRGSPNSPLHFGNGTRLTVT.

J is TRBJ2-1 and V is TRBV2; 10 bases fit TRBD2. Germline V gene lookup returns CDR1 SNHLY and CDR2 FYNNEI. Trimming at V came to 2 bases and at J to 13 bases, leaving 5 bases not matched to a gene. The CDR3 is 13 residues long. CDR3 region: CASSEQPSGSQFF. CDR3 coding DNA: TGTGCCAGCAGTGAACAACCTAGCGGGAGTCAGTTCTTC. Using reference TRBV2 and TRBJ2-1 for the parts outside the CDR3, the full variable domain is EPEVTQTPSHQVTQMGQEVILRCVPISNHLYFYWYRQILGQKVEFLVSFYNNEISEKSEIFDDQFSVERPDGSNFTLKIRSTKLEDSAMYFCASSEQPSGSQFFGPGTRLTVL.

Written as DNA, the CDR3 is TGTGCCAGTAGTATGACAGGGGGATCCTACGAGCAGTACTTC. Its protein product is CASSMTGGSYEQYF. The V gene is TRBV19, the J gene TRBJ2-7; 9 positions match TRBD1. Per the germline V gene, CDR1 is LNHDA and CDR2 is SQIVND (reference sequence). The CDR3 loop spans 14 amino acids. V trimming: 3 bases; J trimming: 1 base; junction bases outside the gene matches: 1.